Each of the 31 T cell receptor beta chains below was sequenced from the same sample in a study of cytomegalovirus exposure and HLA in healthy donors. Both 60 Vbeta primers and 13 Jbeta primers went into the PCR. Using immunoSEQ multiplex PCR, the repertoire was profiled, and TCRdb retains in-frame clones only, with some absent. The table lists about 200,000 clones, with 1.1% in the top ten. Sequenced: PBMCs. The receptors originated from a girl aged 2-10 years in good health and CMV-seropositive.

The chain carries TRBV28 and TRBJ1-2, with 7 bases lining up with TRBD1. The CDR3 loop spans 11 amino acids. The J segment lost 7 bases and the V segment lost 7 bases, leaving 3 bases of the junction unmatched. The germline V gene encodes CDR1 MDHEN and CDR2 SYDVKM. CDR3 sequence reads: CASTYRGGYTF. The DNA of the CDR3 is TGTGCCAGCACATACAGGGGTGGCTACACCTTC.

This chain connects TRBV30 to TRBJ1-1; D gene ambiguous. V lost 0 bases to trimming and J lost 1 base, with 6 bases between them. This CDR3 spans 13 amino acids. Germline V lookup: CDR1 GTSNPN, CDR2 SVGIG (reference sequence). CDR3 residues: CAWSVIANTEAFF. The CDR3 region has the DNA TGTGCCTGGAGTGTAATAGCGAACACTGAAGCTTTCTTT.

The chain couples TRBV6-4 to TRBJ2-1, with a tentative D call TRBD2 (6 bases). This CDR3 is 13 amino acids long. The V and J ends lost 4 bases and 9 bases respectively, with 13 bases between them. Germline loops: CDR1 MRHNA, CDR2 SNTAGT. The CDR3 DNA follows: TGTGCCAGCAGTGTAAGGAGAGCGGGTGAGCAGTTCTTC. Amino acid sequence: CASSVRRAGEQFF.

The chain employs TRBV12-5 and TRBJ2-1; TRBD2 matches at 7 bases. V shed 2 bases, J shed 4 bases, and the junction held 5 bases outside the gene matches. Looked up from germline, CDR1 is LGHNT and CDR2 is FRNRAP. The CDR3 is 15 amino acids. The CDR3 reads CASGLPAGLYNEQFF. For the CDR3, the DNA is TGTGCTAGTGGTTTGCCAGCGGGGCTTTACAATGAGCAGTTCTTC.

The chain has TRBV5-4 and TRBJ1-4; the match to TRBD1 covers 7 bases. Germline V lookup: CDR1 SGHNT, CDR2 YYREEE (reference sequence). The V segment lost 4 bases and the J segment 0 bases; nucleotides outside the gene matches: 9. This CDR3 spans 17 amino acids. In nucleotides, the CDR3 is TGTGCCAGCAGCGTAGGGACAGCCTCTGCAACTAATGAAAAACTGTTTTTT. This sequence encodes CASSVGTASATNEKLFF.

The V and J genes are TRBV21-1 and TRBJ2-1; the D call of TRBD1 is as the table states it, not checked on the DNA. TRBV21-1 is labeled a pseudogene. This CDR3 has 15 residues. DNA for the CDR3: TGTGCCAGCAGCAAGGCACGGACATTGCACAATGAGCAGTTCTTC. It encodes CASSKARTLHNEQFF.

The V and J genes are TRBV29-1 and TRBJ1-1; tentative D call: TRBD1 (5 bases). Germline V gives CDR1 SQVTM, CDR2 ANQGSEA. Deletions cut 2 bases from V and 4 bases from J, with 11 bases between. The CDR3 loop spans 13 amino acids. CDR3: CSVEIGRGTEAFF. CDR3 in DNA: TGCAGCGTTGAAATCGGGAGGGGCACTGAAGCTTTCTTT.

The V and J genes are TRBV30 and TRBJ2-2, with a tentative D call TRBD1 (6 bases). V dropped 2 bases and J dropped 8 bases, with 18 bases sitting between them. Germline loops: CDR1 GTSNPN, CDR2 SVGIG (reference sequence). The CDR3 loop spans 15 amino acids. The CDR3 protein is CAWSPRTVILGELFF. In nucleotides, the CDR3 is TGTGCCTGGAGTCCCCGGACAGTGATCTTGGGGGAGCTGTTTTTT.

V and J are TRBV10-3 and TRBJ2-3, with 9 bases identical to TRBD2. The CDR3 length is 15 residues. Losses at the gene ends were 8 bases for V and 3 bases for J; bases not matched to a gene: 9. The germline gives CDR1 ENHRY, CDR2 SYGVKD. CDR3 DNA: TGTGCCATCCGGACTAGCGACCCCCGGACAGATACGCAGTATTTT. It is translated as CAIRTSDPRTDTQYF.

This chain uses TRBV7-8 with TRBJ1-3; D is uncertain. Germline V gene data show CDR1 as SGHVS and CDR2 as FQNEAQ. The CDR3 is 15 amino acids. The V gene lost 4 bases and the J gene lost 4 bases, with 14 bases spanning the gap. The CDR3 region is CASSSTLGSGNTIYF. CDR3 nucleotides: TGTGCCAGCAGCTCCACCTTGGGCTCCGGAAACACCATATATTTT.

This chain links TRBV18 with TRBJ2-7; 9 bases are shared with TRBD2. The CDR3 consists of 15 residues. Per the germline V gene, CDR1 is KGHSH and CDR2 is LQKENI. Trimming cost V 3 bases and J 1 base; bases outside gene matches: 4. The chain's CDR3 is CASSPLSGSSYEQYF. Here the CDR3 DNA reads TGTGCCAGCTCACCGCTTAGCGGGAGTTCCTACGAGCAGTACTTC.

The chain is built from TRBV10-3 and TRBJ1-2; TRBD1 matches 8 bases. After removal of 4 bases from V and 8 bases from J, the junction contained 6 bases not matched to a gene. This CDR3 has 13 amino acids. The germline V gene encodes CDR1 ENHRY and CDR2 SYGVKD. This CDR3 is CAISGGGDRGYTF. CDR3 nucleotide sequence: TGTGCCATCAGTGGGGGAGGGGACAGGGGCTACACCTTC.

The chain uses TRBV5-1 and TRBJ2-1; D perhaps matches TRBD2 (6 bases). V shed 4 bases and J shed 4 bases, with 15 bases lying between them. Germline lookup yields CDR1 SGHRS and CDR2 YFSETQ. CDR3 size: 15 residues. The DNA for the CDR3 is TGCGCCAGCAGCCAAGGAGGGACCCTATACAATGAGCAGTTCTTC. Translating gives CASSQGGTLYNEQFF.

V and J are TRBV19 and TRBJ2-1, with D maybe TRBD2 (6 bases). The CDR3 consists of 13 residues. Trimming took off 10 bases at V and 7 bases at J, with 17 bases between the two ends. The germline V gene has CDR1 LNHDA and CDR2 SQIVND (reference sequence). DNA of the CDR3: TGTGCCACCTGGGGGGACCCCTGGAATGAGCAGTTCTTC. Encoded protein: CATWGDPWNEQFF.

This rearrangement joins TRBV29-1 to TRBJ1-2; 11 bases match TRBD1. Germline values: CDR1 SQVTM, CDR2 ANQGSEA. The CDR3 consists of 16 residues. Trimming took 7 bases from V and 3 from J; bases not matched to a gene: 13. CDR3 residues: CSALPGTGGVDYGYTF. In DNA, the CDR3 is TGCAGCGCCCTACCTGGGACAGGGGGAGTCGACTATGGCTACACCTTC.

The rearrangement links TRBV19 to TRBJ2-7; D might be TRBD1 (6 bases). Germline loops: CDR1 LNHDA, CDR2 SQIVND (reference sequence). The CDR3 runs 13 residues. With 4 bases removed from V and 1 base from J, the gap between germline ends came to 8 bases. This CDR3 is CASSNGQSYEQYF. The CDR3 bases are TGTGCCAGTAGTAACGGACAGTCCTACGAGCAGTACTTC.

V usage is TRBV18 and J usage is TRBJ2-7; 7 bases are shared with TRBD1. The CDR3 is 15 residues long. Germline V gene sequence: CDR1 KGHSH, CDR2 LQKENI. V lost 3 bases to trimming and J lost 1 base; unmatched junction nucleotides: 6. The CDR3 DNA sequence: TGTGCCAGCTCACCTACAACAGGGGATTCCTACGAGCAGTACTTC. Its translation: CASSPTTGDSYEQYF.

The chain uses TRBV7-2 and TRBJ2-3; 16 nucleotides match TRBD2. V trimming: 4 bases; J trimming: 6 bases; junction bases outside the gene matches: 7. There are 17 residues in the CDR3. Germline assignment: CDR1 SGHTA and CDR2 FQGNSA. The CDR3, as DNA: TGTGCCAGCAGCTCAGGGACTAGCGGGAGGGTCCGGGATACGCAGTATTTT. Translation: CASSSGTSGRVRDTQYF.

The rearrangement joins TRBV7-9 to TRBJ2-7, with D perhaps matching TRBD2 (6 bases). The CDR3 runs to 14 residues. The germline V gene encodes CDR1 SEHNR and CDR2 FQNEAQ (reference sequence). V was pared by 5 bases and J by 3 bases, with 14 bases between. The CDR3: CASSVPGANYEQYF. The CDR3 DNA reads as TGTGCCAGCAGCGTTCCGGGAGCTAACTACGAGCAGTACTTC.

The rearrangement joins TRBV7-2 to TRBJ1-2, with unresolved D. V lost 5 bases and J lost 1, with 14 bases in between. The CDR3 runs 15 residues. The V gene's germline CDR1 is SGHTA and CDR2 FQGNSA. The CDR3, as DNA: TGTGCCAGCAGCCTGTCGGGCGGGGATAACTATGGCTACACCTTC. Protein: CASSLSGGDNYGYTF.

The CDR3 nucleotides read TGTGCCAGCAGTCCCTGGGACAGCAAGGTCTATGGCTACACCTTC. It codes for CASSPWDSKVYGYTF. This chain links TRBV28 with TRBJ1-2, with 7 bases aligning to TRBD1. J gave up 4 bases and V 5 bases, and 10 bases lay outside the gene matches. Germline values: CDR1 MDHEN, CDR2 SYDVKM. The CDR3 is made up of 15 amino acids.

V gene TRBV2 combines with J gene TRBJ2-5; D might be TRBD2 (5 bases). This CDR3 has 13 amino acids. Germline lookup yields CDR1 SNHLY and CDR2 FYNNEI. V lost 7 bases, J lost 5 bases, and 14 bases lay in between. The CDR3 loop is CASTGKREETQYF. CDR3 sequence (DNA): TGTGCCAGCACCGGCAAGAGGGAGGAGACCCAGTACTTC.

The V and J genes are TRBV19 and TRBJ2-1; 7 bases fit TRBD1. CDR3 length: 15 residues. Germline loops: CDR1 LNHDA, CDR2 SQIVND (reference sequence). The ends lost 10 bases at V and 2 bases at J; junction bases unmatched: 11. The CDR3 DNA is TGTGCCACCCAGATGAGGGGGCCGCCCTACAATGAGCAGTTCTTC. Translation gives CATQMRGPPYNEQFF.

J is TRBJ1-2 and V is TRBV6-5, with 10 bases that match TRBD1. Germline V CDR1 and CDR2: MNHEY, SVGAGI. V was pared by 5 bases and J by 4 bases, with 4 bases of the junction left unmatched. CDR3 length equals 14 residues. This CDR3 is CASSGRDRGYGYTF. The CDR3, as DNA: TGTGCCAGCAGTGGCCGGGACAGGGGCTATGGCTACACCTTC.

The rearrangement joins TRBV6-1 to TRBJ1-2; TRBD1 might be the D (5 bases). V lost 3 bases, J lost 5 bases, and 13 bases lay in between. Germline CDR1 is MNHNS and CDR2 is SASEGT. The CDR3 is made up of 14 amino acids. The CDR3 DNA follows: TGTGCCAGCAGTGACGGGCAGGGCGCTTATGGCTACACCTTC. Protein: CASSDGQGAYGYTF.

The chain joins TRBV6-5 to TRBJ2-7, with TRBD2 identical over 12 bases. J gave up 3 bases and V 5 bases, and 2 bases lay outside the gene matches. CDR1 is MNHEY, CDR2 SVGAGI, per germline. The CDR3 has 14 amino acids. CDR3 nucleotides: TGTGCCAGCAGTCGGGGACTAGCGGGCTACGAGCAGTACTTC. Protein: CASSRGLAGYEQYF.

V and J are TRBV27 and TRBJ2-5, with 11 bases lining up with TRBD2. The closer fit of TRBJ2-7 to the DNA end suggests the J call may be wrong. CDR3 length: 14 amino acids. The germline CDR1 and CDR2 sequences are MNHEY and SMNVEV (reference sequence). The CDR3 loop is CASSLRLAGHEQYF. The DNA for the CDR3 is TGTGCCAGCAGTTTAAGACTAGCGGGACACGAGCAGTACTTC.

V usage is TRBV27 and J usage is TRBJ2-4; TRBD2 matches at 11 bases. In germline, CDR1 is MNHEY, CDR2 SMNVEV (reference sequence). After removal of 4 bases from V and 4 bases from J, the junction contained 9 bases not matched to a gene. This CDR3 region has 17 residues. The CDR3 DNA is TGTGCCAGCAGTTCCTGGGCGGGACTAGCGGTTAAAAACATTCAGTACTTC. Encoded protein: CASSSWAGLAVKNIQYF.

The CDR3 DNA sequence: TGTGCCAGCAGTTACTCTGTGACAGGGGTAGGCTACGAGCAGTACTTC. Amino acid sequence: CASSYSVTGVGYEQYF. The chain combines TRBV6-5 with TRBJ2-7; 8 bases align to TRBD1. J lost 3 bases, V lost 0 bases, and 7 bases had no gene match. The CDR3 extends over 16 amino acids. Germline V lookup: CDR1 MNHEY, CDR2 SVGAGI.

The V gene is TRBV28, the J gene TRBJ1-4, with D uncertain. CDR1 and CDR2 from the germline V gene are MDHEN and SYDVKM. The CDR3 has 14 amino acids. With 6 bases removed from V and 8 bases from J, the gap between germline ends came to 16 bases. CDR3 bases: TGTGCCAGCAGACTAAGGAGTCTACGGGAAAAACTGTTTTTT. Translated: CASRLRSLREKLFF.

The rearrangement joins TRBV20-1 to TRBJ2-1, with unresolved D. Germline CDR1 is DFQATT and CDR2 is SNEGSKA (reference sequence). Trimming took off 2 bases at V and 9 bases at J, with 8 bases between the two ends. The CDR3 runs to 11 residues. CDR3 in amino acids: CSARLDAEQFF. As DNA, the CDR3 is TGCAGTGCTAGACTAGACGCTGAGCAGTTCTTC.